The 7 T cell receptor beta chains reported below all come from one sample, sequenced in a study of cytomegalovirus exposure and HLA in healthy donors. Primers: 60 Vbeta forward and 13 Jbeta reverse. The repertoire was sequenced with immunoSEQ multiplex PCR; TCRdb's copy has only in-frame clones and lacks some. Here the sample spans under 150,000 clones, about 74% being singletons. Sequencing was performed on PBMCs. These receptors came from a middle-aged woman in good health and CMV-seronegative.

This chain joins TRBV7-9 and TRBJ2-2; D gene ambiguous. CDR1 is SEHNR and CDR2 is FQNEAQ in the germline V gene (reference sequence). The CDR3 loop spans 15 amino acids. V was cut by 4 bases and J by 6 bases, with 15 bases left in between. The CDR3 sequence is CASSSWARPAGELFF. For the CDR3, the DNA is TGTGCCAGCAGCTCCTGGGCCCGGCCCGCCGGGGAGCTGTTTTTT.

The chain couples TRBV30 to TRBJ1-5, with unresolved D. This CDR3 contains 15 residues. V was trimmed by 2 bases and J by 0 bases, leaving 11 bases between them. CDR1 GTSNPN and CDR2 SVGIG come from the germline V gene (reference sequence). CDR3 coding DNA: TGTGCCTGGAGTCGCGGGGAGAATAGCAATCAGCCCCAGCATTTT. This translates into CAWSRGENSNQPQHF.

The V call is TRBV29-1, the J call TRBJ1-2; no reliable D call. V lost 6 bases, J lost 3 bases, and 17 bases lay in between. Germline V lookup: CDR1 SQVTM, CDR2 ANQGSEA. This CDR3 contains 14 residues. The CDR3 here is CSVLFRAEDYGYTF. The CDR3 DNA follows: TGCAGCGTCCTGTTTCGCGCTGAAGACTATGGCTACACCTTC.

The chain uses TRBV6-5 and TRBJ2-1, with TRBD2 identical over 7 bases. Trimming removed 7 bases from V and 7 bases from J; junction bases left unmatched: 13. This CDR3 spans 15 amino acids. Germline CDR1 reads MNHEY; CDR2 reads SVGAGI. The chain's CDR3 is CASKYGTTHSNEQFF. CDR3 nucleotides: TGTGCCAGCAAATACGGGACTACCCATTCAAATGAGCAGTTCTTC.

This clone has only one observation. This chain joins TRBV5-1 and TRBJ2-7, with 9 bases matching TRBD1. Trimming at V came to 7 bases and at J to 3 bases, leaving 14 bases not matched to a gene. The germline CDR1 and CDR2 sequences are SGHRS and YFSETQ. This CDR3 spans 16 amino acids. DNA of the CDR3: TGCGCCAGCCAGTCTTTCCTGGGACAGGGCTTCTACGAGCAGTACTTC. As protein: CASQSFLGQGFYEQYF. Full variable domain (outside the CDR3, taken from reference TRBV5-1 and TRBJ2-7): KAGVTQTPRYLIKTRGQQVTLSCSPISGHRSVSWYQQTPGQGLQFLFEYFSETQRNKGNFPGRFSGRQFSNSRSEMNVSTLELGDSALYLCASQSFLGQGFYEQYFGPGTRLTVT.

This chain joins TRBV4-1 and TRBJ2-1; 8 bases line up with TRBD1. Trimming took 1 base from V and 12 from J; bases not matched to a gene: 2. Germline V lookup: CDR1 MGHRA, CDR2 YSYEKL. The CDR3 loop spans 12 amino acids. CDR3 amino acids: CASSQGGTGQFF. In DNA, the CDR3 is TGCGCCAGCAGCCAAGGAGGGACAGGGCAGTTCTTC.

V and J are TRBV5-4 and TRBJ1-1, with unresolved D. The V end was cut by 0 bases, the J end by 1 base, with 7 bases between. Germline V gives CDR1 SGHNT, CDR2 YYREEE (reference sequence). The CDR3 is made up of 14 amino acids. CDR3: CASSLANRNTEAFF. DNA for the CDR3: TGTGCCAGCAGCTTGGCCAACAGGAACACTGAAGCTTTCTTT.